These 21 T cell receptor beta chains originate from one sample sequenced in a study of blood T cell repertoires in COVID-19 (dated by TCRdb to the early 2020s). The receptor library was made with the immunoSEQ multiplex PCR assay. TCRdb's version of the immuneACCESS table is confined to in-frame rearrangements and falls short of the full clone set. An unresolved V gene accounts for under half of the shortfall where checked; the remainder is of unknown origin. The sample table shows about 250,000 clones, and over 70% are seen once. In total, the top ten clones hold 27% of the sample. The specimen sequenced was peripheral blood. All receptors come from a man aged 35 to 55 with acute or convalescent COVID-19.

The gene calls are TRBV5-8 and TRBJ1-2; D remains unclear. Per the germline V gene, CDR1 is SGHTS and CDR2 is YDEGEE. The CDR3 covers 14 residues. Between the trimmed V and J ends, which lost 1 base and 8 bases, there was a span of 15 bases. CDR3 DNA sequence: TGTGCCAGCAGCTTGTGGGCGGGTCAAGAGGGCTACACCTTC. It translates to CASSLWAGQEGYTF.

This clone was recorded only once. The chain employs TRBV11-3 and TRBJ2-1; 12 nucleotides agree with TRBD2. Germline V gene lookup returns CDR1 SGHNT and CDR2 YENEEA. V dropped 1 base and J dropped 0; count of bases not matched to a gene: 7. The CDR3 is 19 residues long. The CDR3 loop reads CASSLAGTSGSSSYNEQFF. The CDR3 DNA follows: TGTGCCAGCAGCTTAGCCGGGACTAGCGGGTCCTCCTCCTACAATGAGCAGTTCTTC.

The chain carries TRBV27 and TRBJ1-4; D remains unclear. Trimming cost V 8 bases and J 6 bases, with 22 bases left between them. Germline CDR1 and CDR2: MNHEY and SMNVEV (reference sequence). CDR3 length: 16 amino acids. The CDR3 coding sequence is TGTGCCAGCGGGCCCTACTTCGACCTACTTGATGAAAAACTGTTTTTT. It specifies CASGPYFDLLDEKLFF. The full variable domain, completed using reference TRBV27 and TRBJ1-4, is EAQVTQNPRYLITVTGKKLTVTCSQNMNHEYMSWYRQDPGLGLRQIYYSMNVEVTDKGDVPEGYKVSRKEKRNFPLILESPSPNQTSLYFCASGPYFDLLDEKLFFGSGTQLSVL.

CDR3: CASSLGTGGRETQYF. In nucleotides, the CDR3 is TGTGCCAGCAGCTTGGGGACAGGGGGACGGGAGACCCAGTACTTC. V is TRBV5-6 and J is TRBJ2-5; 10 bases fit TRBD1. With 0 bases clipped from V and 5 bases from J, the junction kept 4 bases outside the gene matches. Germline assignment: CDR1 SGHDT and CDR2 YYEEEE. There are 15 residues in the CDR3.

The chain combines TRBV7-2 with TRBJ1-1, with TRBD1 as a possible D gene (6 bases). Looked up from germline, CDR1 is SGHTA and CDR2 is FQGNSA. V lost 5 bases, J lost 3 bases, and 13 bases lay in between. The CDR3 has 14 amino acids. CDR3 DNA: TGTGCCAGCAGCCTGGACAGTACGCACACTGAAGCTTTCTTT. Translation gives CASSLDSTHTEAFF.

The CDR3 sequence is CATSSRGLVTDTQYF. CDR3 in DNA: TGTGCCACCAGCAGCAGGGGGCTTGTCACAGATACGCAGTATTTT. The chain recombines TRBV15 with TRBJ2-3; 8 bases agree with TRBD1. Per germline, CDR1 LNHNV and CDR2 YYDKDF (reference sequence). Trimming at V came to 3 bases and at J to 2 bases, leaving 4 bases not matched to a gene. The CDR3 has 15 residues.

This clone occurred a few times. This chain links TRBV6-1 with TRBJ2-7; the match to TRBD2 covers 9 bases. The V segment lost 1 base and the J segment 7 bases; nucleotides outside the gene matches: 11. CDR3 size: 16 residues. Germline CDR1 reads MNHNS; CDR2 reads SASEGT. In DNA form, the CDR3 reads TGTGCCAGCAGTGAAGGGGGCGGGAGGGCCGAGGAGGAGCAGTACTTC. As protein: CASSEGGGRAEEEQYF.

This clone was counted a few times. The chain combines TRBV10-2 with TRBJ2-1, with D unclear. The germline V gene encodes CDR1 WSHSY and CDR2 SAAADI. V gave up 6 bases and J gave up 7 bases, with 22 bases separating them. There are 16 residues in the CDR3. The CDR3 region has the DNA TGCGCCAGCAGCCCCCCACCCGCTCGACTCGATAATGAGCAGTTCTTC. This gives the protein CASSPPPARLDNEQFF.

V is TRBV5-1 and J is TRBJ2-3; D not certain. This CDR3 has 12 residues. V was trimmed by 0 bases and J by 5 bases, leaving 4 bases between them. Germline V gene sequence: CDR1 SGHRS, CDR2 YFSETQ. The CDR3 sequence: CASSLDIDTQYF. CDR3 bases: TGCGCCAGCAGCTTGGATATAGATACGCAGTATTTT. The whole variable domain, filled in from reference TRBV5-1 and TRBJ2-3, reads KAGVTQTPRYLIKTRGQQVTLSCSPISGHRSVSWYQQTPGQGLQFLFEYFSETQRNKGNFPGRFSGRQFSNSRSEMNVSTLELGDSALYLCASSLDIDTQYFGPGTRLTVL.

The CDR3 spells CASSPTGSNYGYTF. CDR3 nucleotides: TGTGCCAGCTCACCTACAGGGTCTAACTATGGCTACACCTTC. The chain employs TRBV18 and TRBJ1-2, with D possibly matching TRBD1 (6 bases). The CDR3 has 14 residues. The germline V gene has CDR1 KGHSH and CDR2 LQKENI. Trimming took 3 bases from V and 0 from J, leaving 8 bases between them. Full variable domain (remainder filled in from reference TRBV18 and TRBJ1-2): NAGVMQNPRHLVRRRGQEARLRCSPMKGHSHVYWYRQLPEEGLKFMVYLQKENIIDESGMPKERFSAEFPKEGPSILRIQQVVRGDSAAYFCASSPTGSNYGYTFGSGTRLTVV.

The CDR3 bases are TGTGCCAGCACCGAGGGTCAATACAATGAGCAGTTCTTC. The encoded protein is CASTEGQYNEQFF. The genes are TRBV7-8 and TRBJ2-1, with D maybe TRBD2 (5 bases). The CDR3 length is 13 residues. The germline gives CDR1 SGHVS, CDR2 FQNEAQ. The ends were cut back, 7 bases at V and 4 bases at J, with 11 bases in the middle. The variable domain in full, with the rest retrieved from reference TRBV7-8 and TRBJ2-1, is GAGVSQSPRYKVAKRGQDVALRCDPISGHVSLFWYQQALGQGPEFLTYFQNEAQLDKSGLPSDRFFAERPEGSVSTLKIQRTQQEDSAVYLCASTEGQYNEQFFGPGTRLTVL.

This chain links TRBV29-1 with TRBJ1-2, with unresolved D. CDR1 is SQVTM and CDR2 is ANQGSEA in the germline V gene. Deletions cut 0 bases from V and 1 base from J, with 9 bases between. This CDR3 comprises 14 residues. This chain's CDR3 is CSVEDGSSNYGYTF. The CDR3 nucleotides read TGCAGCGTTGAAGACGGGTCGAGTAACTATGGCTACACCTTC.

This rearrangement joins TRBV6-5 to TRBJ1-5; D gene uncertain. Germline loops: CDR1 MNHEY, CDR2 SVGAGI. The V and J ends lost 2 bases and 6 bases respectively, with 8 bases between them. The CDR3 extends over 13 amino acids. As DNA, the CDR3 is TGTGCCAGCAGTTACCCTCTCGGTCAGCCCCAGCATTTT. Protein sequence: CASSYPLGQPQHF.

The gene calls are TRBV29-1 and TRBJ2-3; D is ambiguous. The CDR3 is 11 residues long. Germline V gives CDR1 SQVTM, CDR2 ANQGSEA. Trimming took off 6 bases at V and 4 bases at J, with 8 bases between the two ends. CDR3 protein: CSVASPDTQYF. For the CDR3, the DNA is TGCAGCGTGGCATCGCCAGATACGCAGTATTTT.

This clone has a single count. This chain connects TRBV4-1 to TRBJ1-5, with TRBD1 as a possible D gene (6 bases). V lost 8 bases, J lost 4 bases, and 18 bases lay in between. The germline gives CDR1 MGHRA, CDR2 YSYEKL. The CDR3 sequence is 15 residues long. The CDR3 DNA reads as TGCGCCAGCGCCAAGTACAGGGAACAAAATCAGCCCCAGCATTTT. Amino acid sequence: CASAKYREQNQPQHF.

The CDR3 nucleotides read TGTGCCAGCAGCTTCCTGGACAGGTGGATCACAGATACGCAGTATTTT. Its translation is CASSFLDRWITDTQYF. The chain links TRBV7-2 to TRBJ2-3; 7 bases map to TRBD1. This CDR3 has 16 residues. The V and J ends lost 3 bases and 2 bases, in that order; junction bases with no gene match: 8. Germline V lookup: CDR1 SGHTA, CDR2 FQGNSA.

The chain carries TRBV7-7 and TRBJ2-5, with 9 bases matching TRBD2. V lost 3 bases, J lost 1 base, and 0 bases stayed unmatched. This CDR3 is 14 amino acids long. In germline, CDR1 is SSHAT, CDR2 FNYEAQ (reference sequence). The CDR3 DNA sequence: TGTGCCAGCAGCTTTAGCGGGAGCCAAGAGACCCAGTACTTC. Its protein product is CASSFSGSQETQYF.

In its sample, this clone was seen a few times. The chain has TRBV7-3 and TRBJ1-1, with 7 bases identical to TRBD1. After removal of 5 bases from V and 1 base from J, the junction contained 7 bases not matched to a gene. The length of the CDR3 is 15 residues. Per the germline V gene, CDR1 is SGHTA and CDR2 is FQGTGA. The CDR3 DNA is TGTGCCAGCAGCCCCTTCGGGACAGCGAACACTGAAGCTTTCTTT. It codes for CASSPFGTANTEAFF. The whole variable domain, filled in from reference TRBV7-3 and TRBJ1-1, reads GAGVSQTPSNKVTEKGKYVELRCDPISGHTALYWYRQSLGQGPEFLIYFQGTGAADDSGLPNDRFFAVRPEGSVSTLKIQRTERGDSAVYLCASSPFGTANTEAFFGQGTRLTVV.

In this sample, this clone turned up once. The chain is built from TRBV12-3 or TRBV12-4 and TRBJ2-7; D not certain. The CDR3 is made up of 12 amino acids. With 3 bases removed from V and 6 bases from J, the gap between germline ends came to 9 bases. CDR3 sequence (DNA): TGTGCCAGCAGTTTCTCCTCTAGCGAGCAGTACTTC. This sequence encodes CASSFSSSEQYF.

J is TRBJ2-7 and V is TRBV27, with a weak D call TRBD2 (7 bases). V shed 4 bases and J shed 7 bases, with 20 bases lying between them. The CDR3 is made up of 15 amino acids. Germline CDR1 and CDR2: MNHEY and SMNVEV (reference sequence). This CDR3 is CASSSRGRGAVEQYF. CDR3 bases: TGTGCCAGCAGTTCCCGGGGGAGGGGGGCCGTGGAGCAGTACTTC.

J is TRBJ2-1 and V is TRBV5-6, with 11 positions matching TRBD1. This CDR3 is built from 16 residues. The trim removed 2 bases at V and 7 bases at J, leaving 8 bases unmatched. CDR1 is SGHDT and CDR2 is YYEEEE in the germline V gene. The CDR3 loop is CASSFRTGGLANEQFF. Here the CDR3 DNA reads TGTGCCAGCAGCTTCCGGACAGGGGGCTTGGCGAATGAGCAGTTCTTC.